The T cell receptor beta chain under discussion was sequenced for a study of blood T cell repertoires in COVID-19. Study-level information: From T cells, B-cell-depleted T cells, or PBMCs came the material, which was cDNA or gDNA.

This clone has only a few counts. Source study methods: Amplification of reference gene primers provided the estimated nucleated cell counts. Clones were sequenced by immunoSEQ multiplex PCR, and TCRdb holds only the in-frame ones, with some missing. That table is the source of V, J and clone size, and D and trimming were worked out from the DNA. The sample shows roughly 260,000 clones, around 87% of them seen only once. J lost 4 bases, V lost 5 bases, and 10 bases had no gene match. The germline gives CDR1 SGHVS, CDR2 FQNEAQ. The CDR3 is 16 amino acids. What was sequenced was peripheral blood. This chain joins TRBV7-8 and TRBJ1-3; 8 bases are shared with TRBD1. The receptor was derived from a woman aged 45-60 years with acute or convalescent COVID-19. In DNA form, the CDR3 reads TGTGCCAGCAGCCCTTCTACAGGGGGATCGGGAAACACCATATATTTT. This translates into CASSPSTGGSGNTIYF.